These 23 T cell receptor beta chains were sequenced from one sample in a study of cytomegalovirus exposure and HLA in healthy donors. The PCR employed 60 Vbeta primers together with 13 Jbeta primers. The repertoire was sequenced with immunoSEQ multiplex PCR; TCRdb's copy has only in-frame clones and lacks some. Counted here are around 130,000 clones, approximately 74% occurring once; the ten biggest clones make up around 7%. The specimen sequenced was PBMCs. These receptors all come from a man aged 35 to 55 in good health and CMV-seropositive.

J is TRBJ1-1 and V is TRBV5-8, with a weak D call TRBD1 (5 bases). The CDR3 loop spans 14 amino acids. V was shortened by 10 bases and J by 0 bases, with 16 bases between the two germline ends. CDR1 is SGHTS and CDR2 is YDEGEE in the germline V gene. The CDR3 sequence: CAQQRGRLNTEAFF. CDR3 nucleotide sequence: TGTGCCCAGCAGCGGGGACGGTTGAACACTGAAGCTTTCTTT. The full variable domain, its missing parts supplied by reference TRBV5-8 and TRBJ1-1, is EAGVTQSPTHLIKTRGQQATLRCSPISGHTSVYWYQQALGLGLQFLLWYDEGEERNRGNFPPRFSGRQFPNYSSELNVNALELEDSALYLCAQQRGRLNTEAFFGQGTRLTVV.

This clone turned up a few times. The genes are TRBV12-5 and TRBJ2-3; 7 bases align to TRBD1. The CDR3 has 14 residues. CDR1 is LGHNT and CDR2 is FRNRAP in the germline V gene. Trimming at V came to 6 bases and at J to 4 bases, leaving 7 bases not matched to a gene. CDR3 sequence: CASGLDRVSDTQYF. For the CDR3, the DNA is TGTGCTAGTGGCCTCGACAGGGTTTCAGATACGCAGTATTTT. The full variable domain, its missing parts supplied by reference TRBV12-5 and TRBJ2-3, is DARVTQTPRHKVTEMGQEVTMRCQPILGHNTVFWYRQTMMQGLELLAYFRNRAPLDDSGMPKDRFSAEMPDATLATLKIQPSEPRDSAVYFCASGLDRVSDTQYFGPGTRLTVL.

In nucleotides, the CDR3 is TGTGCCAGCGGTAAGAGTAACTATGGCTACACCTTC. The encoded protein is CASGKSNYGYTF. J is TRBJ1-2 and V is TRBV28, with D hard to call. CDR3 size: 12 residues. Germline V lookup: CDR1 MDHEN, CDR2 SYDVKM. The V end lost 8 bases, the J end lost 1 base, and 8 bases lay between the germline ends.

The chain links TRBV5-1 to TRBJ1-2, with TRBD1 identical over 7 bases. This CDR3 comprises 15 residues. Unmatched junction bases numbered 14, after V lost 3 bases and J lost 9 bases. In germline, CDR1 is SGHRS, CDR2 YFSETQ. CDR3 bases: TGCGCCAGCAGCTCGGGACAGTATTTCGTCGAGAGCTACACCTTC. Amino acids: CASSSGQYFVESYTF.

A remark on this clone: One end of the junction varies from germline; a read error may be responsible. In the same sample, other DNA sequences code for this CDR3. The CDR3 DNA reads TGCGCTAGCAGCCAAGGACAGGGGGGTCCGAATCAGCCCCAGCATTTT. This gives the protein CASSQGQGGPNQPQHF. The gene calls are TRBV4-1 and TRBJ1-5, with 10 bases fitting TRBD1. This CDR3 spans 16 amino acids. Germline loops: CDR1 MGHRA, CDR2 YSYEKL.

The chain recombines TRBV5-4 with TRBJ2-2, with 14 positions matching TRBD2. The CDR3 runs 18 residues. Germline CDR1 SGHNT, CDR2 YYREEE (reference sequence). V gave up 4 bases and J gave up 0 bases; unmatched junction bases: 5. CDR3 residues: CASSPGLAGGPNTGELFF. CDR3 sequence (DNA): TGTGCCAGCAGCCCAGGACTAGCGGGGGGCCCGAACACCGGGGAGCTGTTTTTT. Variable domain in full (rest from reference TRBV5-4 and TRBJ2-2): ETGVTQSPTHLIKTRGQQVTLRCSSQSGHNTVSWYQQALGQGPQFIFQYYREEENGRGNFPPRFSGLQFPNYSSELNVNALELDDSALYLCASSPGLAGGPNTGELFFGEGSRLTVL.

The J gene is TRBJ2-7, the V gene TRBV27; D might be TRBD1 (5 bases). V was trimmed by 4 bases and J by 5 bases, leaving 15 bases between them. There are 14 residues in the CDR3. CDR1 MNHEY and CDR2 SMNVEV come from the germline V gene (reference sequence). CDR3 protein: CASSWGRDNDEQYF. DNA of the CDR3: TGTGCCAGCAGTTGGGGCAGGGATAACGACGAGCAGTACTTC.

DNA of the CDR3: TGTGCCAGCAGCGGCCAGGGACAGGGAGACTATGGCTACACCTTC. It encodes CASSGQGQGDYGYTF. The rearrangement joins TRBV6-1 to TRBJ1-2; 9 positions agree with TRBD1. Trimming removed 6 bases from V and 3 bases from J; junction bases left unmatched: 8. The CDR3 spans 15 residues. From germline, CDR1 is MNHNS and CDR2 SASEGT.

This chain joins TRBV21-1 and TRBJ2-7; no DNA check was done on the table's D call, TRBD1. TRBV21-1 is reported as a pseudogene. The CDR3 has 18 amino acids. The CDR3 nucleotides are TGTGCCAGCACCGATCGAGGACACCGACCCGTTGTCTCCTACGAGCAGTACTTC. Encoded protein: CASTDRGHRPVVSYEQYF.

The chain links TRBV27 to TRBJ1-2; D uncertain. Germline assignment: CDR1 MNHEY and CDR2 SMNVEV (reference sequence). This CDR3 is 13 amino acids long. V lost 2 bases and J lost 7, with 11 bases in between. CDR3 nucleotide sequence: TGTGCCAGCAGTTTACCGAACCGGGTTGGCTACACCTTC. As protein: CASSLPNRVGYTF.

The chain links TRBV5-4 to TRBJ2-3; 11 nucleotides agree with TRBD2. Germline V gene sequence: CDR1 SGHNT, CDR2 YYREEE (reference sequence). Trimming removed 4 bases from V and 0 bases from J; junction bases left unmatched: 4. The CDR3 extends over 16 amino acids. In DNA form, the CDR3 reads TGTGCCAGCAGCCTAAGACTAGCGGGGAGCACAGATACGCAGTATTTT. Translated: CASSLRLAGSTDTQYF. Complete variable domain (other parts from reference TRBV5-4 and TRBJ2-3): ETGVTQSPTHLIKTRGQQVTLRCSSQSGHNTVSWYQQALGQGPQFIFQYYREEENGRGNFPPRFSGLQFPNYSSELNVNALELDDSALYLCASSLRLAGSTDTQYFGPGTRLTVL.

This clone came up a few times. The chain uses TRBV30 and TRBJ1-5; D unclear. CDR1 and CDR2 from the germline V gene are GTSNPN and SVGIG (reference sequence). Trimming left V 1 base short and J 3 bases short, with 10 bases between. CDR3 size: 14 residues. The CDR3 spells CAWSASGDNQPQHF. DNA of the CDR3: TGTGCCTGGAGTGCATCCGGGGACAATCAGCCCCAGCATTTT.

V gene TRBV5-4 combines with J gene TRBJ1-5; D is undetermined. With 0 bases removed from V and 3 bases from J, the gap between germline ends came to 10 bases. Germline CDR1 is SGHNT and CDR2 is YYREEE (reference sequence). This CDR3 contains 15 residues. The CDR3 coding sequence is TGTGCCAGCAGCTTGGGCGGGGATCCCAATCAGCCCCAGCATTTT. It encodes CASSLGGDPNQPQHF.

The rearrangement joins TRBV6-1 to TRBJ2-7; D gene ambiguous. Germline CDR1 and CDR2: MNHNS and SASEGT. CDR3 length equals 14 residues. The V and J ends lost 5 bases and 3 bases respectively, with 14 bases between them. CDR3 sequence (DNA): TGTGCCAGCAGTCTTACACGAACCTTCTACGAGCAGTACTTC. Translation gives CASSLTRTFYEQYF.

The gene calls are TRBV28 and TRBJ2-7; 8 bases match TRBD1. CDR3 length: 13 residues. Germline V gives CDR1 MDHEN, CDR2 SYDVKM. Trimming took 6 bases from V and 3 from J; bases not matched to a gene: 4. CDR3 region: CASSVTGGYEQYF. The CDR3 nucleotides are TGTGCCAGCAGCGTAACAGGGGGCTACGAGCAGTACTTC.

The V gene is TRBV5-1, the J gene TRBJ1-6, with D maybe TRBD1 (6 bases). With 2 bases removed from V and 5 bases from J, the gap between germline ends came to 11 bases. The CDR3 extends over 15 amino acids. Germline lookup yields CDR1 SGHRS and CDR2 YFSETQ. The CDR3 DNA reads as TGCGCCAGCAGCTTCCAGGGGTCCCATAATTCACCCCTCCACTTT. Its protein product is CASSFQGSHNSPLHF.

This clone has just a few counts. This sequence joins TRBV2 and TRBJ2-1; 13 bases align to TRBD2. With 5 bases clipped from V and 6 bases from J, the junction kept 7 bases outside the gene matches. Germline V gene sequence: CDR1 SNHLY, CDR2 FYNNEI. CDR3 length: 16 residues. CDR3 nucleotide sequence: TGTGCCAGCAGTCCGGGACTAGCGGGGCCCACCAATGAGCAGTTCTTC. Amino acids: CASSPGLAGPTNEQFF. Based on the CDR3 plus reference TRBV2 and TRBJ2-1, the full variable domain is EPEVTQTPSHQVTQMGQEVILRCVPISNHLYFYWYRQILGQKVEFLVSFYNNEISEKSEIFDDQFSVERPDGSNFTLKIRSTKLEDSAMYFCASSPGLAGPTNEQFFGPGTRLTVL.

The rearrangement joins TRBV6-4 to TRBJ2-1; TRBD1 aligns across 9 bases. Germline loops: CDR1 MRHNA, CDR2 SNTAGT. The V segment lost 3 bases and the J segment 9 bases; nucleotides outside the gene matches: 6. The CDR3 length is 14 residues. The CDR3 reads CASSDTTGGAEQFF. CDR3 DNA: TGTGCCAGCAGTGATACGACAGGGGGGGCTGAGCAGTTCTTC.

This chain joins TRBV7-9 and TRBJ1-1; no clear D gene. Germline values: CDR1 SEHNR, CDR2 FQNEAQ (reference sequence). The CDR3 runs 12 residues. Trimming took off 2 bases at V and 2 bases at J, with 3 bases between the two ends. The CDR3 DNA follows: TGTGCCAGCAGCTTAATAAACACTGAAGCTTTCTTT. Translating gives CASSLINTEAFF.

In this sample, this clone turned up a few times. This chain joins TRBV19 and TRBJ2-3, with 8 nucleotides matching TRBD1. This CDR3 spans 14 amino acids. Germline assignment: CDR1 LNHDA and CDR2 SQIVND (reference sequence). The trim removed 6 bases at V and 3 bases at J, leaving 5 bases unmatched. The CDR3 loop reads CASRGQGWTDTQYF. As DNA, the CDR3 is TGTGCCAGTAGAGGACAGGGTTGGACAGATACGCAGTATTTT.

The chain carries TRBV11-2 and TRBJ1-1; possible D gene TRBD1, 6 bases. This CDR3 comprises 15 residues. The V gene's germline CDR1 is SGHAT and CDR2 FQNNGV. V was cut by 6 bases and J by 1 base, with 15 bases left in between. The CDR3 nucleotides are TGTGCCAGCAGTGAAAGCAGGGGCCGGAACACTGAAGCTTTCTTT. This encodes CASSESRGRNTEAFF.

This chain uses TRBV7-2 with TRBJ1-2; D may be TRBD1 (6 bases). V was clipped by 5 bases and J by 6 bases, with 16 bases between them. CDR3 length equals 14 residues. Per the germline V gene, CDR1 is SGHTA and CDR2 is FQGNSA. The CDR3 sequence: CASSQAGTMDGYTF. The CDR3 nucleotides are TGTGCCAGCAGCCAAGCCGGGACAATGGATGGCTACACCTTC.

The gene calls are TRBV18 and TRBJ2-4; 8 bases agree with TRBD1. Germline CDR1 and CDR2: KGHSH and LQKENI. The CDR3 covers 14 residues. Unmatched junction bases numbered 5, after V lost 3 bases and J lost 7 bases. In DNA form, the CDR3 reads TGTGCCAGCTCACCCCCAGGACAGGGTAACATTCAGTACTTC. This encodes CASSPPGQGNIQYF.